These 5 T cell receptor beta chains were all obtained from the same sample, sequenced in a study of cytomegalovirus exposure and HLA in healthy donors. The protocol was immunoSEQ multiplex PCR, while the TCRdb copy is restricted to in-frame clones and leaves out a portion. The sample lists 150,000 to 200,000 clones; 70% to 85% were seen once. The sample was PBMCs. The receptor set was obtained from a woman aged 25 to 39 in good health and CMV-seropositive.

J is TRBJ1-2 and V is TRBV7-2, with no clear D. Trimming removed 4 bases at V and 8 bases at J, with 11 bases between. The CDR3 runs to 12 residues. The V gene's germline CDR1 is SGHTA and CDR2 FQGNSA. The CDR3: CASSSDSFGYTF. The CDR3 DNA reads as TGTGCCAGCAGCTCCGACTCCTTCGGCTACACCTTC.

The DNA of the CDR3 is TGTGCCAGCAGCTTGATGGCGGGAGAGGAAGAGACCCAGTACTTC. Its translation is CASSLMAGEEETQYF. The genes are TRBV11-3 and TRBJ2-5; 7 bases line up with TRBD2. The CDR3 sequence is 15 residues long. The germline gives CDR1 SGHNT, CDR2 YENEEA. Trimming took 3 bases from V and 3 from J; bases not matched to a gene: 7.

Note on this clone: Different DNA sequences within this sample yield the same CDR3. This chain connects TRBV5-1 to TRBJ1-5; D is unclear. The CDR3 runs 13 residues. Germline V CDR1 and CDR2: SGHRS, YFSETQ. V dropped 0 bases and J dropped 5 bases, with 6 bases sitting between them. Here the CDR3 DNA reads TGCGCCAGCAGCTTGGGGGGAGATCAGCCCCAGCATTTT. Encoded protein: CASSLGGDQPQHF.

This clone came up a few times. The V gene is TRBV2, the J gene TRBJ1-3; the match to TRBD1 covers 10 bases. The germline V gene has CDR1 SNHLY and CDR2 FYNNEI. This CDR3 spans 15 amino acids. With 5 bases clipped from V and 2 bases from J, the junction kept 3 bases outside the gene matches. In DNA form, the CDR3 reads TGTGCCAGCAGTTTTGGACAGGGGGCTGGAAACACCATATATTTT. This gives the protein CASSFGQGAGNTIYF. Combining the CDR3 with reference TRBV2 and TRBJ1-3 gives the whole variable domain EPEVTQTPSHQVTQMGQEVILRCVPISNHLYFYWYRQILGQKVEFLVSFYNNEISEKSEIFDDQFSVERPDGSNFTLKIRSTKLEDSAMYFCASSFGQGAGNTIYFGEGSWLTVV.

The chain carries TRBV20-1 and TRBJ1-1, with TRBD1 as a possible D gene (5 bases). The CDR3 loop spans 11 amino acids. V lost 6 bases and J lost 5, with 10 bases in between. Germline lookup yields CDR1 DFQATT and CDR2 SNEGSKA (reference sequence). The CDR3 sequence is CSAPRGTEAFF. CDR3 in DNA: TGCAGTGCCCCAAGGGGTACTGAAGCTTTCTTT.